This TCR beta chain was captured in a study of blood T cell repertoires in COVID-19. In the study overall: Collection of acute and convalescent COVID-19 samples took place in the United States, Italy and Spain. PBMCs, B-cell-depleted T cells, or T cells were the source of the cDNA or gDNA that made up the material.

Losses at the gene ends were 6 bases for V and 1 base for J; bases not matched to a gene: 8. CDR1 and CDR2 (germline): SNHLY, FYNNEI. The CDR3 consists of 16 residues. How the authors handled the data: Estimation of nucleated cell counts relied on the amplification of reference gene primers. Produced via immunoSEQ multiplex PCR; TCRdb's table is partial and in-frame only. The DNA was the basis for D and trimming; V, J and clone size are from that table. The repertoire holds about 150,000 clones, with over 75% as singletons. The chain uses TRBV2 and TRBJ1-1; 10 bases fit TRBD1. This sequence originates from a woman aged 60-75 years with active COVID-19. The sample consisted of peripheral blood. The CDR3 bases are TGTGCCAGCAGGGCCGGGACAGGGGCCACGAACACTGAAGCTTTCTTT. Its translation: CASRAGTGATNTEAFF.